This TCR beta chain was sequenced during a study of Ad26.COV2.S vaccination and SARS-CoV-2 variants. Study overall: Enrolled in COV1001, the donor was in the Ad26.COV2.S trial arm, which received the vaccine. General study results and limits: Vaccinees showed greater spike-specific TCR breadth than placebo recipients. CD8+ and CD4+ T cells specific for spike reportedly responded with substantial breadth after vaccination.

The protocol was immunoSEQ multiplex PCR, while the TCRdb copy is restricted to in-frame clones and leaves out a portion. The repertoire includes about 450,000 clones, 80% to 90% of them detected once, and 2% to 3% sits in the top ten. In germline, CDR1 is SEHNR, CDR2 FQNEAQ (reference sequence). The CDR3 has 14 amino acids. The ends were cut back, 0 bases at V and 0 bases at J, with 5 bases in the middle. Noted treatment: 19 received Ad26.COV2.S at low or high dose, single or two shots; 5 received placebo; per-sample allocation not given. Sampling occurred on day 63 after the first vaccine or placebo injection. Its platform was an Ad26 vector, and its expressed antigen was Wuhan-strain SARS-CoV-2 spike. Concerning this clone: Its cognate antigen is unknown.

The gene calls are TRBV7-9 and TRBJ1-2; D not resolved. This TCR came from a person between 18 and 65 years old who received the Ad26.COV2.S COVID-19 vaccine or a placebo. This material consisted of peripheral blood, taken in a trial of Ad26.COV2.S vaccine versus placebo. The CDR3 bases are TGTGCCAGCAGCTTAGCGGGGACTAACTATGGCTACACCTTC. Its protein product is CASSLAGTNYGYTF.